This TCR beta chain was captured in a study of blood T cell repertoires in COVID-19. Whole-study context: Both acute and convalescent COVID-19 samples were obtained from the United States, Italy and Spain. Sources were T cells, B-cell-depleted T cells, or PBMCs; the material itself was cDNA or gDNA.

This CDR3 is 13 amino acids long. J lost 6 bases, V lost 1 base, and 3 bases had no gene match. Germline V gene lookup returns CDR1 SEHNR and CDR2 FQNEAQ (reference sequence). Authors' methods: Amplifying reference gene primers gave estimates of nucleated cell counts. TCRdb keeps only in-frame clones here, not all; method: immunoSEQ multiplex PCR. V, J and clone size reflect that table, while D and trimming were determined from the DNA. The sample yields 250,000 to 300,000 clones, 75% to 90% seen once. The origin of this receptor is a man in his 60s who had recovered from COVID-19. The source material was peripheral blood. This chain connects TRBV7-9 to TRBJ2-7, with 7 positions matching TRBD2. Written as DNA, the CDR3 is TGTGCCAGCAGCTTAGGGACTAGACGCGAGCAGTACTTC. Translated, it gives CASSLGTRREQYF.